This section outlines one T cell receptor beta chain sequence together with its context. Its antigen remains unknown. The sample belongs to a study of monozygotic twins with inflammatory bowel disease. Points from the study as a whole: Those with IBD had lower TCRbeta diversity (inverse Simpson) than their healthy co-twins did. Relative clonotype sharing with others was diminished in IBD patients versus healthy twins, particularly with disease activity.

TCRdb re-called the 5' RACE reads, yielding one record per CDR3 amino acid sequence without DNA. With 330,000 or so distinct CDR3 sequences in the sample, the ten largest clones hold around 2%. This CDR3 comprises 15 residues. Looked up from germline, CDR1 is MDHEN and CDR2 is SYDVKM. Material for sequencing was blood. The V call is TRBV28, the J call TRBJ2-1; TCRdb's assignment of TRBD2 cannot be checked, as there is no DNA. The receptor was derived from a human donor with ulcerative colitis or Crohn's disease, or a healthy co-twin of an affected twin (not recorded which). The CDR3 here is CASSESLAGYNEQFF.